This TCR beta chain was sequenced during a study of CD8 T cells in ankylosing spondylitis. The study's findings and limits: Existing reports had already noted some motif variants in reactive arthritis synovial fluid and blood. Ankylosing spondylitis blood appeared to carry a characteristic TCR beta motif of roughly eight highly homologous variants. Reportedly, significant enrichment of disease-linked clones occurred in matched ankylosing spondylitis synovial fluid.

Quantitative 5'-RACE with molecular barcodes produced the TCR beta libraries. TCRdb re-called the 5' RACE reads with MiXCR, one entry per CDR3 protein. The repertoire holds about 250,000 distinct CDR3 sequences, with roughly 32% as singletons. Concerning this clonotype: Its antigen is unidentified.

The CDR3 covers 15 residues. The V gene's germline CDR1 is MGHRA and CDR2 YSYEKL. Trimming took off 0 bases at V and 2 bases at J, with 9 bases between the two ends. What was sequenced was blood, either unsorted or a sorted T cell fraction (not recorded which). The chain links TRBV4-1 to TRBJ2-3; D unresolved. The sequence was obtained from a male donor with ankylosing spondylitis or in good health (not recorded which). In DNA, the CDR3 is TGCGCCAGCAGCCAAGAGGTCCGGCCCACAGATACGCAGTATTTT. This codes for CASSQEVRPTDTQYF.